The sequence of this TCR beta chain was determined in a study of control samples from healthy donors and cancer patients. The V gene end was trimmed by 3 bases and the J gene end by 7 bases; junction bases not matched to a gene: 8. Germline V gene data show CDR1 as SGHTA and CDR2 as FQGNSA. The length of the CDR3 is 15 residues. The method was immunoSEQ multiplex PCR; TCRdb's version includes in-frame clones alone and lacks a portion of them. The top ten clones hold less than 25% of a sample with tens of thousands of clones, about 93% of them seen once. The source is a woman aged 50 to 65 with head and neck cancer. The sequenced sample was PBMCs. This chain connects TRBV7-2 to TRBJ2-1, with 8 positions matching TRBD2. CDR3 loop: CASSFRVAGPNEQFF. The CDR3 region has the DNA TGTGCCAGCAGCTTTAGGGTAGCGGGACCTAATGAGCAGTTCTTC.